One sample yielded the 2 T cell receptor beta chains listed below, sequenced in a study of metastatic and nonmetastatic thyroid tumors. There were no patients who had received any treatment before thyroid surgery. TCRdb re-called the PCR reads through MiXCR. The table has around 45,000 clones, roughly 3.2% seen once. The sequenced material came from blood. The receptors derive from a female donor with papillary thyroid cancer or a benign thyroid nodule (not recorded which). Some clones in this sample may be carry-over from other donors' samples.

This rearrangement joins TRBV11-1 to TRBJ2-1; D may be TRBD2 (7 bases). Trimming took 1 base from V and 4 from J, leaving 20 bases between them. The length of the CDR3 is 18 residues. CDR1 and CDR2 (germline): SGHAT, FQDESV (reference sequence). CDR3 in amino acids: CASSLGYWSGGLYNEQFF. CDR3 bases: TGTGCCAGCAGCTTAGGATACTGGTCGGGGGGCCTGTACAATGAGCAGTTCTTC.

A remark on this clone: Being one base from a much bigger clone, this may be a read error. The rearrangement uses TRBV29-1 and TRBJ2-7; D is unresolved. CDR3 length: 11 residues. Germline CDR1 is SQVTM and CDR2 is ANQGSEA. The CDR3 spells CSVGQTYEQCF. CDR3 coding DNA: TGCAGCGTTGGACAAACCTACGAGCAGTGCTTC.